The clone carrying this TCR beta chain was seen at least ten times. Trimming removed 2 bases at V and 4 bases at J, with 13 bases between. The CDR3 extends over 15 amino acids. Germline V lookup: CDR1 MNHEY, CDR2 SMNVEV (reference sequence). This entry comes from a study of T cells in Graves' hyperthyroidism and ophthalmopathy. It was RNA transcripts that yielded the amplified TCR beta CDR3 regions. RT-PCR in the first round (using the HTBI primer set) targeted the TCR CDR3. TCRdb passed the multiplex PCR reads through MiXCR, listing each CDR3 protein once. Among around 500,000 distinct CDR3 sequences listed, roughly an eighth were seen once.

V is TRBV27 and J is TRBJ2-3; perhaps TRBD1 as D (6 bases). The sequenced sample was blood. The receptor was derived from a woman aged 18-35 years with Graves' hyperthyroidism. This chain's CDR3 is CASSLVGGRADTQYF. CDR3 sequence (DNA): TGTGCCAGCAGTTTAGTAGGGGGAAGGGCAGATACGCAGTATTTT.